The present T cell receptor beta chain was sequenced within a study of cytomegalovirus exposure and HLA in healthy donors. 13 Jbeta primers and 60 Vbeta primers were used for the PCR. Only in-frame clones appear in the TCRdb table, and some are missing; sequencing was by immunoSEQ multiplex PCR. The sample lists approximately 190,000 clones, 81% occurring once. The germline V and J ends were trimmed by 2 bases and 4 bases, with 20 bases remaining between them. The CDR3 has 17 residues. CDR1 is MNHNS and CDR2 is SASEGT in the germline V gene. This clonotype was sampled from a man aged 40-49 years in good health and CMV-seropositive. The chain recombines TRBV6-1 with TRBJ1-2; a weak D match, TRBD1 (6 bases). The sample taken for sequencing was PBMCs. CDR3 sequence reads: CASSERTDNRPGYGYTF. DNA for the CDR3: TGTGCCAGCAGTGAACGGACAGATAACCGACCGGGCTATGGCTACACCTTC.